These 30 T cell receptor beta chains came from one sample sequenced in a study of OX40 agonist ivuxolimab in advanced cancers. Libraries were prepared by immunoSEQ multiplex PCR; TCRdb keeps only in-frame clonotypes and omits some of them. The sample lists around 54,000 clones; 90% to 95% were seen once. This specimen was CD4+ or CD8+ T cells sorted from blood, taken in a trial of the OX40 agonist ivuxolimab. These receptor sequences come from an adult with an advanced solid tumor such as melanoma, head and neck, liver or kidney cancer.

The chain combines TRBV5-1 with TRBJ2-7; no definite D call. Germline V lookup: CDR1 SGHRS, CDR2 YFSETQ. V lost 0 bases to trimming and J lost 0 bases, with 10 bases between them. The CDR3 totals 15 residues. CDR3 bases: TGCGCCAGCAGCTTGGGCCTTGGATTCTCCTACGAGCAGTACTTC. It encodes CASSLGLGFSYEQYF.

This sequence joins TRBV19 and TRBJ2-1, with D unclear. Trimming took 5 bases from V and 6 from J, leaving 5 bases between them. The CDR3 sequence is 11 residues long. Germline values: CDR1 LNHDA, CDR2 SQIVND (reference sequence). Here the CDR3 DNA reads TGTGCCAGTAGTTCCCCCAATGAGCAGTTCTTC. The encoded protein is CASSSPNEQFF.

The chain couples TRBV7-6 to TRBJ2-2; 10 nucleotides agree with TRBD2. Losses at the gene ends were 1 base for V and 3 bases for J; bases not matched to a gene: 5. This CDR3 comprises 17 residues. CDR1 and CDR2 from the germline V gene are SGHVS and FNYEAQ. In DNA, the CDR3 is TGTGCCAGCAGCTTAGTTGTTGGGACTAGCGACACCGGGGAGCTGTTTTTT. Protein: CASSLVVGTSDTGELFF.

This clone was seen a single time. The V call is TRBV4-2, the J call TRBJ2-1; either TRBD1 or TRBD2 may fit D (5 bases each). Germline lookup yields CDR1 LGHNA and CDR2 YNFKEQ. The ends were cut back, 0 bases at V and 3 bases at J, with 9 bases in the middle. CDR3 length: 15 residues. Here the CDR3 reads CASSQEGAGYNEQFF. The CDR3, as DNA: TGTGCCAGCAGCCAAGAAGGGGCGGGCTACAATGAGCAGTTCTTC.

The chain carries TRBV30 and TRBJ1-1, with 7 bases aligning to TRBD1. This CDR3 region has 12 residues. Trimming removed 0 bases from V and 6 bases from J; junction bases left unmatched: 1. Germline lookup yields CDR1 GTSNPN and CDR2 SVGIG (reference sequence). The CDR3 loop is CAWSVGGAEAFF. The CDR3 DNA sequence: TGTGCCTGGAGTGTAGGGGGCGCTGAAGCTTTCTTT.

The rearrangement joins TRBV13 to TRBJ2-7; a weak D match, TRBD1 (6 bases). There are 14 residues in the CDR3. V was shortened by 6 bases and J by 2 bases, with 14 bases between the two germline ends. Germline values: CDR1 PRHDT, CDR2 FYEKMQ (reference sequence). Written as DNA, the CDR3 is TGTGCCAGCAGTCAGGACAGAGCAACCTACGAGCAGTACTTC. This sequence encodes CASSQDRATYEQYF.

As regards this clone: Other DNA sequences from this sample encode an identical CDR3 as well. V and J are TRBV5-4 and TRBJ2-7, with 10 bases fitting TRBD2. The CDR3 is 15 residues long. Germline CDR1 reads SGHNT; CDR2 reads YYREEE (reference sequence). Germline trimming cut 0 bases from V and 7 bases from J; bases unmatched to any gene: 7. Written as DNA, the CDR3 is TGTGCCAGCAGCTTGGACAGCGGGGGGGGTCGGGAGCAGTACTTC. This translates into CASSLDSGGGREQYF.

Regarding this clone: Other DNA variants within this sample encode the same CDR3. The chain carries TRBV6-5 and TRBJ2-1; D is perhaps TRBD2 (6 bases). The length of the CDR3 is 14 residues. The V gene's germline CDR1 is MNHEY and CDR2 SVGAGI. V lost 6 bases, J lost 0 bases, and 9 bases lay in between. CDR3 region: CASSRGSSYNEQFF. The CDR3 DNA is TGTGCCAGCAGCCGGGGGAGCTCCTACAATGAGCAGTTCTTC.

This chain uses TRBV28 with TRBJ1-1, with D unclear. The CDR3 runs to 13 residues. Looked up from germline, CDR1 is MDHEN and CDR2 is SYDVKM. The V end was cut by 6 bases, the J end by 5 bases, with 13 bases between. The CDR3 DNA follows: TGTGCCAGCAGCGACCCTGGATTGACTGAAGCTTTCTTT. Its protein is CASSDPGLTEAFF. Variable domain in full (rest from reference TRBV28 and TRBJ1-1): DVKVTQSSRYLVKRTGEKVFLECVQDMDHENMFWYRQDPGLGLRLIYFSYDVKMKEKGDIPEGYSVSREKKERFSLILESASTNQTSMYLCASSDPGLTEAFFGQGTRLTVV.

V usage is TRBV7-9 and J usage is TRBJ2-2; D may be TRBD1 (6 bases). Germline CDR1 is SEHNR and CDR2 is FQNEAQ (reference sequence). V was shortened by 1 base and J by 1 base, with 7 bases between the two germline ends. CDR3 length: 15 residues. The CDR3 loop reads CASSLVGGNTGELFF. In nucleotides, the CDR3 is TGTGCCAGCAGCTTAGTAGGGGGGAACACCGGGGAGCTGTTTTTT.

This chain uses TRBV28 with TRBJ2-1; unclear D gene. Trimming pared 5 bases from V and 0 bases from J, leaving 11 bases between. Germline CDR1 is MDHEN and CDR2 is SYDVKM. The CDR3 runs 15 residues. The CDR3 sequence is CASSRAESSYNEQFF. CDR3 nucleotides: TGTGCCAGCAGTCGGGCAGAGAGCTCCTACAATGAGCAGTTCTTC.

The chain has TRBV2 and TRBJ1-4; D not resolved. Germline lookup yields CDR1 SNHLY and CDR2 FYNNEI. This CDR3 comprises 16 residues. V dropped 6 bases and J dropped 2 bases, with 16 bases sitting between them. The CDR3 coding sequence is TGTGCCAGCAGCTTACCTAAGGGCAAGACTAATGAAAAACTGTTTTTT. Its translation is CASSLPKGKTNEKLFF.

A few counts support this clone. The V gene is TRBV27, the J gene TRBJ2-7; D is unresolved. Germline lookup yields CDR1 MNHEY and CDR2 SMNVEV (reference sequence). V was trimmed by 3 bases and J by 3 bases, leaving 12 bases between them. The length of the CDR3 is 14 residues. In DNA, the CDR3 is TGTGCCAGCAGTTTTTCAGGAGTTAGCTACGAGCAGTACTTC. Translating it yields CASSFSGVSYEQYF.

The V call is TRBV28, the J call TRBJ2-7; 10 bases are shared with TRBD2. V gave up 8 bases and J gave up 6 bases; unmatched junction bases: 13. This CDR3 contains 15 residues. Per germline, CDR1 MDHEN and CDR2 SYDVKM. CDR3 sequence reads: CASYPGLAGVVEQYF. In nucleotides, the CDR3 is TGTGCCAGCTACCCCGGGCTAGCGGGAGTGGTCGAGCAGTACTTC.

V usage is TRBV7-9 and J usage is TRBJ2-1; 9 bases agree with TRBD2. V trimming: 8 bases; J trimming: 4 bases; junction bases outside the gene matches: 12. Germline CDR1 is SEHNR and CDR2 is FQNEAQ (reference sequence). CDR3 length: 16 residues. CDR3 nucleotides: TGTGCCAGCCTCGAAAGTGGACTAGCGAATTACAATGAGCAGTTCTTC. It yields the protein CASLESGLANYNEQFF.

V is TRBV27 and J is TRBJ2-3; TRBD2 agrees at 9 bases. V was clipped by 1 base and J by 2 bases; unmatched bases: 4. CDR3 length: 16 residues. Germline CDR1 reads MNHEY; CDR2 reads SMNVEV (reference sequence). The CDR3 DNA follows: TGTGCCAGCAGTTTATGGGCTAGCGGGGCCACAGATACGCAGTATTTT. Translated, it gives CASSLWASGATDTQYF.

The V gene is TRBV29-1, the J gene TRBJ2-3; possibly TRBD2 for D (7 bases). The CDR3 is 15 amino acids. The germline CDR1 and CDR2 sequences are SQVTM and ANQGSEA. V lost 3 bases to trimming and J lost 4 bases, with 17 bases between them. The CDR3 DNA follows: TGCAGCGTTGAGGGGGGGGCATACCCCCCAGATACGCAGTATTTT. It codes for CSVEGGAYPPDTQYF.

This chain joins TRBV4-3 and TRBJ2-5, with TRBD2 matching over 8 bases. Per germline, CDR1 LGHNA and CDR2 YSLEER. The CDR3 extends over 15 amino acids. V dropped 1 base and J dropped 4; count of bases not matched to a gene: 5. CDR3 coding DNA: TGCGCCAGCAGCCAAGTAGGCGGGGGGCGAGAGACCCAGTACTTC. This gives the protein CASSQVGGGRETQYF.

The chain carries TRBV6-5 and TRBJ2-5; D is uncertain. The CDR3 is 15 amino acids. CDR1 and CDR2 (germline): MNHEY, SVGAGI. Trimming pared 2 bases from V and 7 bases from J, leaving 17 bases between. The CDR3 DNA reads TGTGCCAGCAGTTACCTCGGACCCTCCAGAGGGACCCAGTACTTC. The encoded protein is CASSYLGPSRGTQYF.

CDR3 residues: CASSSKVPSSYNEQFF. The CDR3 DNA is TGTGCCAGCAGCTCCAAGGTGCCGAGCTCCTACAATGAGCAGTTCTTC. The V call is TRBV12-1, the J call TRBJ2-1. TRBV12-1 is labeled a pseudogene. The length of the CDR3 is 16 residues.

The genes are TRBV6-6 and TRBJ2-2; D call uncertain. The CDR3 covers 15 residues. V gave up 1 base and J gave up 1 base, with 7 bases separating them. Germline CDR1 and CDR2: MNHNY and SVGAGI (reference sequence). The CDR3: CASSYWAGNTGELFF. The CDR3 region has the DNA TGTGCCAGCAGTTACTGGGCAGGGAACACCGGGGAGCTGTTTTTT.

The V and J genes are TRBV4-3 and TRBJ2-7, with D perhaps matching TRBD2 (6 bases). CDR3 length: 16 residues. Trimming pared 0 bases from V and 5 bases from J, leaving 17 bases between. Germline values: CDR1 LGHNA, CDR2 YSLEER. The CDR3 bases are TGCGCCAGCAGCCAAGATCGCGGAGGGCTGGCTAACGAGCAGTACTTC. This encodes CASSQDRGGLANEQYF.

This chain connects TRBV4-1 to TRBJ2-7; weak D call: TRBD1 (5 bases). V was trimmed by 1 base and J by 3 bases, leaving 13 bases between them. CDR3 length: 15 residues. Germline V gives CDR1 MGHRA, CDR2 YSYEKL. This CDR3 is CASSQVVDTFYEQYF. The CDR3 DNA is TGCGCCAGCAGCCAAGTAGTGGACACTTTCTACGAGCAGTACTTC.

CDR3: CASSSTMHYEQYF. Written as DNA, the CDR3 is TGTGCCAGCAGTTCAACTATGCATTACGAGCAGTACTTC. The chain joins TRBV27 to TRBJ2-7; D gene unclear. This CDR3 contains 13 residues. CDR1 and CDR2 from the germline V gene are MNHEY and SMNVEV (reference sequence). V was cut by 4 bases and J by 4 bases, with 11 bases left in between.

The chain recombines TRBV19 with TRBJ2-7, with 14 nucleotides matching TRBD2. Germline loops: CDR1 LNHDA, CDR2 SQIVND (reference sequence). With V trimmed by 4 bases and J by 3 bases, 8 bases remained unmatched. The CDR3 is 17 residues long. CDR3 sequence reads: CASSRPLGTSGSYEQYF. CDR3 bases: TGTGCCAGTAGTAGACCTTTGGGGACTAGCGGGAGCTACGAGCAGTACTTC.

The chain employs TRBV7-2 and TRBJ2-3; 11 nucleotides line up with TRBD2. Trimming cost V 7 bases and J 1 base; bases outside gene matches: 7. The germline gives CDR1 SGHTA, CDR2 FQGNSA. There are 16 residues in the CDR3. CDR3 protein: CASTWTSGWGTDTQYF. The CDR3 nucleotides read TGTGCCAGCACCTGGACTAGCGGGTGGGGCACAGATACGCAGTATTTT.

This chain links TRBV11-3 with TRBJ2-7; D unclear. Germline V lookup: CDR1 SGHNT, CDR2 YENEEA. The CDR3 contains 12 residues. V was trimmed by 2 bases and J by 4 bases, leaving 6 bases between them. The CDR3 loop is CASSLSLYEQYF. The DNA for the CDR3 is TGTGCCAGCAGCTTAAGTTTGTACGAGCAGTACTTC.

The J gene is TRBJ2-1, the V gene TRBV5-1, with 13 bases that match TRBD2. From germline, CDR1 is SGHRS and CDR2 YFSETQ. V lost 4 bases to trimming and J lost 5 bases; unmatched junction nucleotides: 9. The CDR3 is 17 amino acids. The CDR3, as DNA: TGCGCCAGCAGCCCAATACTAGCGGGAGGGCCCCACAATGAGCAGTTCTTC. It yields the protein CASSPILAGGPHNEQFF.

This clone showed up just a few times. The chain couples TRBV9 to TRBJ2-5; D possibly corresponds to TRBD1 (6 bases). Germline V gives CDR1 SGDLS, CDR2 YYNGEE. Trimming took off 4 bases at V and 5 bases at J, with 21 bases between the two ends. The CDR3 contains 16 residues. In DNA form, the CDR3 reads TGTGCCAGCAGCTCCGGACAGCTCGGTGCCCTCGAGACCCAGTACTTC. Residues: CASSSGQLGALETQYF.

The gene calls are TRBV7-2 and TRBJ1-6, with TRBD1 matching 9 bases. Germline loops: CDR1 SGHTA, CDR2 FQGNSA. The trim removed 3 bases at V and 9 bases at J, leaving 6 bases unmatched. The CDR3 runs 15 residues. In DNA form, the CDR3 reads TGTGCCAGCAGCTTTACCGGGACAGGGTCTTCACCCCTCCACTTT. It is translated as CASSFTGTGSSPLHF.